The 13 T cell receptor beta chains reported below all come from one sample, sequenced in a study of blood T cell repertoires in COVID-19. Profiling relied on immunoSEQ multiplex PCR, and the TCRdb table lists in-frame clones only, not all of them. This table has just under 100,000 clones, more than 70% appearing once. Source material: peripheral blood. The receptors originated from a woman aged 55-75 years in a cohort sampled during active or convalescent COVID-19.

This clone was found once. This chain uses TRBV2 with TRBJ2-5; 9 nucleotides match TRBD2. V was clipped by 1 base and J by 1 base; unmatched bases: 4. CDR1 is SNHLY, CDR2 FYNNEI, per germline. CDR3 size: 16 residues. Here the CDR3 DNA reads TGTGCCAGCAGTGAAGGGAATAGCGGGAGCCAAGAGACCCAGTACTTC. It specifies CASSEGNSGSQETQYF.

The V gene is TRBV10-2, the J gene TRBJ1-6, with TRBD1 identical over 7 bases. Per germline, CDR1 WSHSY and CDR2 SAAADI. Trimming took 10 bases from V and 5 from J; bases not matched to a gene: 5. This CDR3 comprises 13 residues. This chain's CDR3 is CAIRQGDNSPLHF. Written as DNA, the CDR3 is TGCGCCATCCGACAGGGAGATAATTCACCCCTCCACTTT.

V is TRBV5-4 and J is TRBJ1-4; 7 positions agree with TRBD1. Germline loops: CDR1 SGHNT, CDR2 YYREEE (reference sequence). J gave up 10 bases and V 3 bases, and 9 bases lay outside the gene matches. The CDR3 spans 14 residues. CDR3 coding DNA: TGTGCCAGCAGCTCCGCCCGGGACAGTAGAAAACTGTTTTTT. Its protein is CASSSARDSRKLFF.

This clone turned up a few times. The J gene is TRBJ1-2, the V gene TRBV5-1; D might be TRBD1 (5 bases). CDR3 length: 14 residues. V was trimmed by 2 bases and J by 3 bases, leaving 11 bases between them. CDR1 is SGHRS, CDR2 YFSETQ, per germline. CDR3 nucleotide sequence: TGCGCCAGCAGCTTCTGGGGGGTCGACTATGGCTACACCTTC. The encoded protein is CASSFWGVDYGYTF.

The chain has TRBV30 and TRBJ1-4; the D gene is possibly TRBD1 (6 bases). V lost 0 bases to trimming and J lost 5 bases, with 13 bases between them. The CDR3 has 15 residues. The germline V gene has CDR1 GTSNPN and CDR2 SVGIG (reference sequence). In nucleotides, the CDR3 is TGTGCCTGGAGTGTAGACGGACAGCCGAATGAAAAACTGTTTTTT. This gives the protein CAWSVDGQPNEKLFF.

The V and J genes are TRBV5-8 and TRBJ1-5, with 8 bases identical to TRBD1. Germline loops: CDR1 SGHTS, CDR2 YDEGEE. The CDR3 sequence is 14 residues long. After removal of 4 bases from V and 5 bases from J, the junction contained 5 bases not matched to a gene. CDR3 loop: CASSASGGHQPQHF. CDR3 in DNA: TGTGCCAGCAGCGCGTCAGGGGGCCATCAGCCCCAGCATTTT.

V and J are TRBV9 and TRBJ1-2; D perhaps matches TRBD1 (6 bases). Germline CDR1 SGDLS, CDR2 YYNGEE. The germline V and J ends were trimmed by 3 bases and 4 bases, with 13 bases remaining between them. CDR3 length: 14 residues. The chain's CDR3 is CASSGTGSGYGYTF. CDR3 DNA sequence: TGTGCCAGCAGCGGTACAGGGTCGGGCTATGGCTACACCTTC.

J is TRBJ1-6 and V is TRBV19; 7 nucleotides agree with TRBD1. CDR1 is LNHDA, CDR2 SQIVND, per germline (reference sequence). There are 15 residues in the CDR3. J gave up 13 bases and V 3 bases, and 12 bases lay outside the gene matches. DNA for the CDR3: TGTGCCAGTAGTATCCCCGCGAGGAGGGGGCCGCCCCTCCACTTT. It codes for CASSIPARRGPPLHF.

The chain recombines TRBV6-4 with TRBJ2-1; possible D gene TRBD1, 5 bases. V was cut by 0 bases and J by 9 bases, with 12 bases left in between. The CDR3 has 14 residues. The V gene's germline CDR1 is MRHNA and CDR2 SNTAGT. The DNA for the CDR3 is TGTGCCAGCAGTGACTCGCAGGGCAGTGGTGAGCAGTTCTTC. This gives the protein CASSDSQGSGEQFF.

The gene calls are TRBV4-1 and TRBJ1-2; D is possibly TRBD1 (6 bases). The germline V gene has CDR1 MGHRA and CDR2 YSYEKL. The CDR3 covers 15 residues. Trimming removed 0 bases from V and 0 bases from J, with 8 bases in between. CDR3 loop: CASSQERTANYGYTF. The CDR3, as DNA: TGCGCCAGCAGCCAAGAACGGACAGCTAACTATGGCTACACCTTC.

In the case of this clone: An end of the junction differs from the germline gene, which may be a read error. The chain joins TRBV10-1 to TRBJ2-2; 7 bases are a match to TRBD2. CDR3 size: 15 residues. Per germline, CDR1 WNHNN and CDR2 SYGVQD (reference sequence). CDR3 DNA sequence: TGCGCCAGCAGTGAGGTAGCGGGTCCACACCGGGGAGCTGTTTTT. Translated: CASSEVAGPHRGAVF.

V gene TRBV7-8 combines with J gene TRBJ1-4; no clear D. V shed 2 bases and J shed 3 bases, with 7 bases lying between them. The CDR3 has 14 amino acids. The V gene's germline CDR1 is SGHVS and CDR2 FQNEAQ. The CDR3: CASSLSRSNEKLFF. The CDR3 nucleotides read TGTGCCAGCAGCTTATCGCGCTCTAATGAAAAACTGTTTTTT.

The rearrangement joins TRBV5-1 to TRBJ1-6, with TRBD1 as a possible D gene (6 bases). In germline, CDR1 is SGHRS, CDR2 YFSETQ. Trimming left V 0 bases short and J 10 bases short, with 14 bases between. The CDR3 extends over 15 amino acids. The CDR3 nucleotides are TGCGCCAGCAGCTTGGGCTCAGGGGAGCAGTCACCCCTCCACTTT. This encodes CASSLGSGEQSPLHF.